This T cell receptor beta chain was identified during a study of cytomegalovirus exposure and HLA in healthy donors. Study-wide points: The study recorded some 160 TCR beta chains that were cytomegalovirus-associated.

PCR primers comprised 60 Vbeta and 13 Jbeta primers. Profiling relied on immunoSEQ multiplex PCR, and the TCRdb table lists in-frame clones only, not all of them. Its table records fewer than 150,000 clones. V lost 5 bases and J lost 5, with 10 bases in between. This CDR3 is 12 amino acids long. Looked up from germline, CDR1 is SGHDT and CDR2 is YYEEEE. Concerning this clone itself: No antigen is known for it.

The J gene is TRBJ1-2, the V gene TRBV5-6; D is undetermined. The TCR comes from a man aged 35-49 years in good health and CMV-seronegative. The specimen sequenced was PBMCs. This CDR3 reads CASRKKTYGYTF. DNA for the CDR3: TGTGCCAGCAGAAAGAAAACTTATGGCTACACCTTC.